These 32 T cell receptor beta chains came from one sample sequenced in a study of T-cell reconstitution after alpha-beta-depleted transplantation in children. Library preparation (for TCRbeta) was performed with unique molecular identifiers. TCRdb redid the calling of the PCR reads with MiXCR, one entry per CDR3 protein. The sample lists about a million distinct CDR3 sequences; around 30% were seen once. The material was PBMCs, mostly from graft donor cells, obtained 360 days after TCRalphabeta/CD19-depleted stem cell transplant. These TCRs come from a boy in the first two years of life who had a stem cell transplant for SCID, so the T cells may come from the graft donor.

The chain carries TRBV10-3 and TRBJ1-1; D possibly corresponds to TRBD1 (6 bases). The germline V gene encodes CDR1 ENHRY and CDR2 SYGVKD. The V and J ends lost 2 bases and 6 bases respectively, with 13 bases between them. There are 14 residues in the CDR3. CDR3 sequence reads: CAISERGSHAEAFF. As DNA, the CDR3 is TGTGCCATCAGTGAGAGGGGGTCCCACGCTGAAGCTTTCTTT.

This chain joins TRBV6-5 and TRBJ2-7; TRBD1 matches at 8 bases. The V segment lost 1 base and the J segment 7 bases; nucleotides outside the gene matches: 9. The CDR3 runs 15 residues. Germline lookup yields CDR1 MNHEY and CDR2 SVGAGI. The CDR3 DNA follows: TGTGCCAGCAGTTACTGGACAGGGCCATTGGGGGAGCAGTACTTC. Amino acid sequence: CASSYWTGPLGEQYF.

This clonotype was detected only a few times. The chain carries TRBV12-3 or TRBV12-4 and TRBJ2-2; 9 nucleotides agree with TRBD1. The CDR3 runs to 15 residues. Trimming at V came to 5 bases and at J to 3 bases, leaving 4 bases not matched to a gene. CDR3 sequence (DNA): TGTGCCAGCAGTAGGGGACAGGGACACACCGGGGAGCTGTTTTTT. The encoded protein is CASSRGQGHTGELFF.

The V gene is TRBV4-1, the J gene TRBJ2-1, with no clear D. This CDR3 contains 21 residues. The V end lost 0 bases, the J end lost 1 base, and 25 bases lay between the germline ends. Germline CDR1 is MGHRA and CDR2 is YSYEKL. CDR3 in DNA: TGCGCCAGCAGCCAAGATTCCCCAAACTCCTTAGAGACTCTGTCCTACAATGAGCAGTTCTTC. It is translated as CASSQDSPNSLETLSYNEQFF.

The chain joins TRBV12-3 or TRBV12-4 to TRBJ1-2, with D perhaps TRBD1 (5 bases). V was trimmed by 5 bases and J by 0 bases, leaving 13 bases between them. The length of the CDR3 is 15 residues. The CDR3 nucleotides are TGTGCCAGCAGTCGACAGATTCCTCCTAACTATGGCTACACCTTC. This codes for CASSRQIPPNYGYTF.

J is TRBJ2-1 and V is TRBV4-1; TRBD2 aligns across 13 bases. Trimming took 0 bases from V and 5 from J; bases not matched to a gene: 1. The CDR3 has 16 residues. Germline-derived CDR1 and CDR2 are MGHRA and YSYEKL. CDR3 residues: CASSQELAGGNNEQFF. CDR3 sequence (DNA): TGCGCCAGCAGCCAAGAACTAGCGGGGGGGAACAATGAGCAGTTCTTC.

The chain couples TRBV29-1 to TRBJ2-5, with unresolved D. The CDR3 runs 12 residues. Germline V lookup: CDR1 SQVTM, CDR2 ANQGSEA. V was cut by 5 bases and J by 4 bases, with 11 bases left in between. CDR3: CSVSGSVETQYF. CDR3 DNA: TGCAGCGTTTCAGGTTCGGTAGAGACCCAGTACTTC.

This chain links TRBV2 with TRBJ2-7; a weak D match, TRBD2 (6 bases). The V end lost 1 base, the J end lost 3 bases, and 16 bases lay between the germline ends. This CDR3 region has 16 residues. Germline V gene lookup returns CDR1 SNHLY and CDR2 FYNNEI. The CDR3 DNA is TGTGCCAGCAGTGAAGAAGGTAGCGGCAGTTTCTACGAGCAGTACTTC. This codes for CASSEEGSGSFYEQYF.

The J gene is TRBJ2-7, the V gene TRBV11-1; no reliable D call. The CDR3 covers 17 residues. Germline CDR1 reads SGHAT; CDR2 reads FQDESV (reference sequence). V lost 5 bases, J lost 2 bases, and 22 bases lay in between. The CDR3 DNA follows: TGTGCCAGCAGCCCCCGTCCACACGAGACTGGCCCCTACGAGCAGTACTTC. Protein: CASSPRPHETGPYEQYF.

This clonotype was counted between two and nine times. The rearrangement uses TRBV10-3 and TRBJ2-1, with 7 bases fitting TRBD2. V dropped 11 bases and J dropped 0; count of bases not matched to a gene: 13. The CDR3 spans 16 residues. Germline lookup yields CDR1 ENHRY and CDR2 SYGVKD. The CDR3 nucleotides are TGTGCCGTCGCTCAACTAGCGCTTAGCTCCTACAATGAGCAGTTCTTC. Protein product: CAVAQLALSSYNEQFF.

The gene calls are TRBV7-2 and TRBJ2-1, with 7 bases lining up with TRBD1. Trimming took 2 bases from V and 8 from J; bases not matched to a gene: 6. Germline CDR1 is SGHTA and CDR2 is FQGNSA. There are 14 residues in the CDR3. CDR3 sequence reads: CASSLNRGRDEQFF. The DNA for the CDR3 is TGTGCCAGCAGCTTAAACAGGGGACGGGATGAGCAGTTCTTC.

This clonotype appeared a few times. The chain joins TRBV6-2 or TRBV6-3 to TRBJ2-3; tentatively, D is TRBD1 (6 bases). The ends were cut back, 2 bases at V and 6 bases at J, with 15 bases in the middle. Germline-derived CDR1 and CDR2 are MNHEY and SVGEGT. The CDR3 has 15 amino acids. CDR3 bases: TGTGCCAGCAGTTACCAACGAGACAGGTCCGATACGCAGTATTTT. Translation gives CASSYQRDRSDTQYF.

The sample holds many counts of this clonotype. V gene TRBV10-3 combines with J gene TRBJ2-1; possible D gene TRBD1, 6 bases. From germline, CDR1 is ENHRY and CDR2 SYGVKD. There are 14 residues in the CDR3. Trimming pared 4 bases from V and 5 bases from J, leaving 12 bases between. CDR3 sequence: CAISVGGRHNEQFF. The CDR3 DNA is TGTGCCATCAGTGTAGGGGGTCGGCACAATGAGCAGTTCTTC.

This clonotype was observed a handful of times. This rearrangement joins TRBV6-5 to TRBJ1-4; D not certain. In germline, CDR1 is MNHEY, CDR2 SVGAGI. The V end lost 0 bases, the J end lost 7 bases, and 9 bases lay between the germline ends. The CDR3 runs to 14 residues. Written as DNA, the CDR3 is TGTGCCAGCAGTTACTCACCGCAAGCTGAAAAACTGTTTTTT. It encodes CASSYSPQAEKLFF.

Concerning this clonotype: This could be a read error, since a much larger clone is one nucleotide away. The gene calls are TRBV7-6 and TRBJ2-1, with D uncertain. Germline CDR1 SGHVS, CDR2 FNYEAQ. This CDR3 has 11 amino acids. Trimming took 3 bases from V and 8 from J, leaving 5 bases between them. CDR3 in amino acids: CASSFVYEQFF. CDR3 nucleotide sequence: TGTGCCAGCAGCTTTGTCTATGAGCAGTTCTTC.

This chain uses TRBV11-1 with TRBJ2-3; TRBD2 matches at 13 bases. There are 18 residues in the CDR3. CDR1 is SGHAT and CDR2 is FQDESV in the germline V gene (reference sequence). Trimming at V came to 4 bases and at J to 4 bases, leaving 11 bases not matched to a gene. CDR3 amino acids: CASSSLRTSGGVSDTQYF. CDR3 DNA: TGTGCCAGCAGCTCCCTCCGGACTAGCGGGGGAGTCTCAGATACGCAGTATTTT.

The rearrangement joins TRBV29-1 to TRBJ1-1; 7 bases are a match to TRBD1. This CDR3 is 13 amino acids long. Germline V gene data show CDR1 as SQVTM and CDR2 as ANQGSEA. J lost 8 bases, V lost 3 bases, and 9 bases had no gene match. CDR3: CSVDGQASGEAFF. CDR3 bases: TGCAGCGTTGACGGACAGGCTAGCGGGGAAGCTTTCTTT.

The rearrangement links TRBV4-2 to TRBJ2-6; D might be TRBD1 or TRBD2, each matching 5 bases. Trimming removed 5 bases at V and 0 bases at J, with 14 bases between. CDR1 is LGHNA, CDR2 YNFKEQ, per germline. This CDR3 spans 17 amino acids. CDR3: CASSGSGPASGANVLTF. The CDR3 DNA reads as TGTGCCAGCAGCGGGTCGGGGCCCGCCTCTGGGGCCAACGTCCTGACTTTC.

This clonotype was counted between two and nine times. This chain connects TRBV28 to TRBJ2-7, with 7 bases lining up with TRBD2. The V gene's germline CDR1 is MDHEN and CDR2 SYDVKM. The V gene end was trimmed by 4 bases and the J gene end by 0 bases; junction bases not matched to a gene: 9. The CDR3 sequence is 16 residues long. For the CDR3, the DNA is TGTGCCAGCAGTTCGGGCACCGCTAGCGGCTCCTACGAGCAGTACTTC. Translation gives CASSSGTASGSYEQYF.

The V and J genes are TRBV4-2 and TRBJ2-3, with 7 bases lining up with TRBD2. With 1 base clipped from V and 1 base from J, the junction kept 8 bases outside the gene matches. Germline assignment: CDR1 LGHNA and CDR2 YNFKEQ. This CDR3 spans 17 amino acids. The CDR3 loop is CASSQAASGPRTDTQYF. The CDR3 nucleotides are TGTGCCAGCAGCCAAGCGGCTAGCGGACCTCGCACAGATACGCAGTATTTT.

V gene TRBV9 combines with J gene TRBJ2-1; 11 bases agree with TRBD2. The CDR3 is made up of 16 amino acids. CDR1 is SGDLS, CDR2 YYNGEE, per germline. V trimming: 3 bases; J trimming: 7 bases; junction bases outside the gene matches: 9. The CDR3 sequence is CASSDALAGGPNEQFF. DNA for the CDR3: TGTGCCAGCAGCGATGCCCTAGCGGGGGGCCCAAATGAGCAGTTCTTC.

V gene TRBV10-3 combines with J gene TRBJ2-1; maybe TRBD1 (5 bases). Germline CDR1 reads ENHRY; CDR2 reads SYGVKD. The CDR3 has 15 amino acids. V lost 0 bases to trimming and J lost 6 bases, with 12 bases between them. The CDR3 nucleotides are TGTGCCATCAGTGAGTCGACTTACAGGAGCAATGAGCAGTTCTTC. It yields the protein CAISESTYRSNEQFF.

There are a few counts of this clonotype. V gene TRBV6-4 combines with J gene TRBJ2-3, with a tentative D call TRBD2 (5 bases). The CDR3 loop spans 16 amino acids. CDR1 and CDR2 from the germline V gene are MRHNA and SNTAGT. V was shortened by 3 bases and J by 0 bases, with 13 bases between the two germline ends. This chain's CDR3 is CASSEEGSYSTDTQYF. The CDR3 region has the DNA TGTGCCAGCAGTGAAGAGGGCTCCTATAGCACAGATACGCAGTATTTT.

The chain recombines TRBV9 with TRBJ2-5, with a tentative D call TRBD2 (5 bases). The CDR3 is 15 amino acids. Germline V CDR1 and CDR2: SGDLS, YYNGEE. Trimming removed 0 bases at V and 5 bases at J, with 14 bases between. CDR3 bases: TGTGCCAGCAGCGTAGACCCCCATCGCGGGGAGACCCAGTACTTC. Residues: CASSVDPHRGETQYF.

This clonotype appeared a few times. This rearrangement joins TRBV20-1 to TRBJ2-4, with 7 nucleotides matching TRBD1. CDR3 length: 15 amino acids. V was pared by 0 bases and J by 4 bases, with 6 bases of the junction left unmatched. Looked up from germline, CDR1 is DFQATT and CDR2 is SNEGSKA (reference sequence). CDR3 residues: CSARDYQGVKNIQYF. The CDR3 coding sequence is TGCAGTGCTAGAGATTACCAGGGGGTGAAAAACATTCAGTACTTC.

This clonotype was counted between two and nine times. The chain carries TRBV3-1 and TRBJ1-1; 7 bases are a match to TRBD1. V gave up 4 bases and J gave up 0 bases; unmatched junction bases: 11. The CDR3 length is 17 residues. CDR1 and CDR2 from the germline V gene are LGHDT and YNNKEL (reference sequence). CDR3 coding DNA: TGTGCCAGCAGCCGAGCGTCCGGGACAGCAATGAACACTGAAGCTTTCTTT. Encoded protein: CASSRASGTAMNTEAFF.

The V and J genes are TRBV5-1 and TRBJ2-5; 8 bases agree with TRBD1. Germline CDR1 SGHRS, CDR2 YFSETQ. V gave up 7 bases and J gave up 5 bases; unmatched junction bases: 10. There are 14 residues in the CDR3. In nucleotides, the CDR3 is TGCGCCAGCGCCCGGACAGGGTCCACCGAGACCCAGTACTTC. This codes for CASARTGSTETQYF. The whole variable domain, filled in from reference TRBV5-1 and TRBJ2-5, reads KAGVTQTPRYLIKTRGQQVTLSCSPISGHRSVSWYQQTPGQGLQFLFEYFSETQRNKGNFPGRFSGRQFSNSRSEMNVSTLELGDSALYLCASARTGSTETQYFGPGTRLLVL.

The J gene is TRBJ1-5, the V gene TRBV6-5; D is perhaps TRBD1 (6 bases). Germline lookup yields CDR1 MNHEY and CDR2 SVGAGI. V was trimmed by 3 bases and J by 0 bases, leaving 12 bases between them. The CDR3 sequence is 16 residues long. The CDR3 DNA follows: TGTGCCAGCAGTTATTTCGGACAGTTTAGCAATCAGCCCCAGCATTTT. Its protein is CASSYFGQFSNQPQHF.

There are a few counts of this clonotype. The chain links TRBV11-2 to TRBJ2-1; D not resolved. The V gene's germline CDR1 is SGHAT and CDR2 FQNNGV. The CDR3 totals 19 residues. The ends were cut back, 8 bases at V and 2 bases at J, with 28 bases in the middle. CDR3 sequence reads: CASFPLWVFWQVPYNEQFF. The DNA for the CDR3 is TGTGCCAGCTTTCCCTTATGGGTGTTTTGGCAGGTTCCCTACAATGAGCAGTTCTTC. Full variable domain (outside the CDR3, taken from reference TRBV11-2 and TRBJ2-1): EAGVAQSPRYKIIEKRQSVAFWCNPISGHATLYWYQQILGQGPKLLIQFQNNGVVDDSQLPKDRFSAERLKGVDSTLKIQPAKLEDSAVYLCASFPLWVFWQVPYNEQFFGPGTRLTVL.

J is TRBJ2-3 and V is TRBV6-5, with D uncertain. This CDR3 has 16 residues. Germline CDR1 is MNHEY and CDR2 is SVGAGI. The germline V and J ends were trimmed by 4 bases and 1 base, with 15 bases remaining between them. The CDR3 DNA reads TGTGCCAGCAGTTCCAAGACCACTTTGGGCACAGATACGCAGTATTTT. Its translation: CASSSKTTLGTDTQYF.

This chain links TRBV19 with TRBJ2-5; D remains unclear. Germline CDR1 reads LNHDA; CDR2 reads SQIVND (reference sequence). This CDR3 is 15 amino acids long. The ends were cut back, 1 base at V and 1 base at J, with 10 bases in the middle. CDR3 protein: CASSIGWVLQETQYF. CDR3 nucleotides: TGTGCCAGTAGTATAGGGTGGGTTCTCCAAGAGACCCAGTACTTC.

V is TRBV5-4 and J is TRBJ2-1; 8 positions agree with TRBD2. Germline-derived CDR1 and CDR2 are SGHNT and YYREEE (reference sequence). The CDR3 runs to 14 residues. The trim removed 3 bases at V and 7 bases at J, leaving 6 bases unmatched. The CDR3 bases are TGTGCCAGCAGCTCCGGGGGGGCCTTGAATGAGCAGTTCTTC. Translation: CASSSGGALNEQFF.